This record looks at one T cell receptor (beta chain) sequence and its context. The sample comes from a study of blood T cell repertoires in COVID-19. For the study at large: PBMCs, B-cell-depleted T cells, or T cells provided the cDNA or gDNA that made up the material.

Looked up from germline, CDR1 is SGHTA and CDR2 is FQGNSA. This CDR3 is built from 13 residues. V lost 1 base to trimming and J lost 4 bases, with 7 bases between them. Methods used by the authors: Reference gene primer amplification gave nucleated cell count estimates. Repertoires were generated with immunoSEQ multiplex PCR, while TCRdb's copy carries only in-frame clones and drops some. V and J calls and clone size are as listed in that table; D and trimming were resolved from the DNA. Here the sample spans some 220,000 clones, around 81% being singletons. The sequence derives from a human donor in a cohort sampled during active COVID-19. The rearrangement uses TRBV7-2 and TRBJ2-5; TRBD1 might be the D (6 bases). Specimen: peripheral blood. The CDR3 DNA sequence: TGTGCCAGCAGCTTAGAACAGGGAGAGACCCAGTACTTC. Its protein product is CASSLEQGETQYF.